This record looks at one T cell receptor (beta chain) sequence and its context. Antigen: not known. This record belongs to a study of shared clonotypes between healthy human individuals. Study as a whole: Each donor had three CD4 naive, three CD4 memory, two CD8 naive and one CD8 memory plate.

This table comes from immunoSEQ multiplex PCR, and its TCRdb copy is limited to in-frame clones, with some not included. The profile shows some 2.4 million clones, 90% to 95% of them singletons. Study-level results: Collection of samples was limited to blood; tissue repertoires likely differ.

Source material: naive CD4+ T cells from PBMCs. Documented subset: CD45RA+ positively selected. The source is a man younger than 30 in good health. Some clones in this sample may be carry-over from other donors' samples.

Here the CDR3 reads CASGLVPRREWGYEQYF. The CDR3 DNA is TGTGCTAGTGGTTTGGTACCTCGGCGGGAGTGGGGCTACGAGCAGTACTTC. The chain is built from TRBV12-5 and TRBJ2-7, with 7 positions matching TRBD2. Germline-derived CDR1 and CDR2 are LGHNT and FRNRAP. V was clipped by 0 bases and J by 3 bases; unmatched bases: 11. The CDR3 has 17 residues. Filled out from reference TRBV12-5 and TRBJ2-7, the complete variable domain reads DARVTQTPRHKVTEMGQEVTMRCQPILGHNTVFWYRQTMMQGLELLAYFRNRAPLDDSGMPKDRFSAEMPDATLATLKIQPSEPRDSAVYFCASGLVPRREWGYEQYFGPGTRLTVT.